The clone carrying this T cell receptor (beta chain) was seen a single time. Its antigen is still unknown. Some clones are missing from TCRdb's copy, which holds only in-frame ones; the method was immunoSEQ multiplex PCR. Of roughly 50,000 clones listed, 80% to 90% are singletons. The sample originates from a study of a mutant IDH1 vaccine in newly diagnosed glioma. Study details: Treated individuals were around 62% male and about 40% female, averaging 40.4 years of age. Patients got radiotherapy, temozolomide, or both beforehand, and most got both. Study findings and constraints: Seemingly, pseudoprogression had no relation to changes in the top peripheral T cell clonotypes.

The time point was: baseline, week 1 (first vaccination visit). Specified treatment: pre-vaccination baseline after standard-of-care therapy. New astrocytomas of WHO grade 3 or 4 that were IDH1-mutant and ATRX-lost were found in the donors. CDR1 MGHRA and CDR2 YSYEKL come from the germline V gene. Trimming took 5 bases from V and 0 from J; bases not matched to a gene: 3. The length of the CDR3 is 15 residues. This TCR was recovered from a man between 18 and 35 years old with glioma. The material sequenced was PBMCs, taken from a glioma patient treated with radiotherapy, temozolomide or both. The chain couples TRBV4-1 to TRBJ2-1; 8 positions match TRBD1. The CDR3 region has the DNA TGCGCCAGCAGCGAGGACAGGGCCTCCTACAATGAGCAGTTCTTC. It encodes CASSEDRASYNEQFF.